This T cell receptor beta chain was profiled in a study of T cell repertoires in cytomegalovirus infection. As for the study in general: Shared public TCR beta signatures pointed to both CMV infection and a matching HLA type. Findings and limits, study-wide: Identification of carriers of CMV plus the relevant HLA was achieved through cumulative public TCR beta family frequency. What dominated the ex vivo response were HLA-C-restricted CMV-specific TCR beta clonotypes.

Each CDR3 protein is one row after TCRdb ran MiXCR on the reads. The table records about 300,000 distinct CDR3 sequences, about 9.1% of them present only once. The trim removed 3 bases at V and 0 bases at J, leaving 7 bases unmatched. The CDR3 has 16 amino acids. Germline loops: CDR1 DFQATT, CDR2 SNEGSKA (reference sequence). This clonotype appeared a few times. Its antigen remains unknown. The receptor comes from a human donor in good health (CMV status not recorded). Some clones in this sample may be carry-over from other donors' samples. The sample consisted of PBMCs. The chain couples TRBV20-1 to TRBJ2-4, with 8 positions matching TRBD2. The chain's CDR3 is CSASRGLDLAKNIQYF. The CDR3 DNA follows: TGCAGTGCTAGTAGGGGACTAGACTTAGCCAAAAACATTCAGTACTTC.